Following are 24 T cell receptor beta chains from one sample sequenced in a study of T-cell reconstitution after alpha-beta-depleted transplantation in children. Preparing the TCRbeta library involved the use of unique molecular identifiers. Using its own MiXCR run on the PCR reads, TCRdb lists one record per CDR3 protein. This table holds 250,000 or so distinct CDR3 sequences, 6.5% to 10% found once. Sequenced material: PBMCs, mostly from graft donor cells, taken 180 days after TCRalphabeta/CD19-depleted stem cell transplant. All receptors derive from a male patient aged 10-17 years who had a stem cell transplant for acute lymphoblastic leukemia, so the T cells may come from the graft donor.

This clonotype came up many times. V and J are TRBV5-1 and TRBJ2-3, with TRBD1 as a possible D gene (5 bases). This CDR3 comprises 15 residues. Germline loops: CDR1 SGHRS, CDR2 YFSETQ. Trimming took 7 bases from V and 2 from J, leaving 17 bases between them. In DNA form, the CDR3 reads TGCGCCAGCGGGGTTTCCTGGGGCTTCACAGATACGCAGTATTTT. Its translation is CASGVSWGFTDTQYF.

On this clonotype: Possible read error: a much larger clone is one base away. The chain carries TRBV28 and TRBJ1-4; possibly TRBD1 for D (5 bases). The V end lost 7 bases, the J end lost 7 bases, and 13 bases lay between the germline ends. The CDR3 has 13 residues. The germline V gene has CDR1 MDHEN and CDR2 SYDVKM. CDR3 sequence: CASTSGTCEKLFF. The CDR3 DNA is TGTGCCAGCACCTCCGGGACGTGTGAAAAACTGTTTTTT. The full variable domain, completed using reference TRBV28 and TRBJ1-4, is DVKVTQSSRYLVKRTGEKVFLECVQDMDHENMFWYRQDPGLGLRLIYFSYDVKMKEKGDIPEGYSVSREKKERFSLILESASTNQTSMYLCASTSGTCEKLFFGSGTQLSVL.

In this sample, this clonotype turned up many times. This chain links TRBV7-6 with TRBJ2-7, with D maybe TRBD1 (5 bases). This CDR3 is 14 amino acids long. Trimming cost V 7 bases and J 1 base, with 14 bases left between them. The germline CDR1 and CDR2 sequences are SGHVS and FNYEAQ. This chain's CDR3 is CASTWKAGSYEQYF. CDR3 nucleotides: TGTGCCAGCACCTGGAAGGCAGGGTCCTACGAGCAGTACTTC. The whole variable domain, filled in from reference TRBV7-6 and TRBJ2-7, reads GAGVSQSPRYKVTKRGQDVALRCDPISGHVSLYWYRQALGQGPEFLTYFNYEAQQDKSGLPNDRFSAERPEGSISTLTIQRTEQRDSAMYRCASTWKAGSYEQYFGPGTRLTVT.

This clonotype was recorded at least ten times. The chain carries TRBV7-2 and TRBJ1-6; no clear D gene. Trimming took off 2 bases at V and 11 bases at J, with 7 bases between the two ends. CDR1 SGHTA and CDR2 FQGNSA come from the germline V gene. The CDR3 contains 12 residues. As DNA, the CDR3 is TGTGCCAGCAGCTTAATCGGCACACCCCTCCACTTT. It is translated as CASSLIGTPLHF. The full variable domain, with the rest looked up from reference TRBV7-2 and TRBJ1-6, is GAGVSQSPSNKVTEKGKDVELRCDPISGHTALYWYRQSLGQGLEFLIYFQGNSAPDKSGLPSDRFSAERTGGSVSTLTIQRTQQEDSAVYLCASSLIGTPLHFGNGTRLTVT.

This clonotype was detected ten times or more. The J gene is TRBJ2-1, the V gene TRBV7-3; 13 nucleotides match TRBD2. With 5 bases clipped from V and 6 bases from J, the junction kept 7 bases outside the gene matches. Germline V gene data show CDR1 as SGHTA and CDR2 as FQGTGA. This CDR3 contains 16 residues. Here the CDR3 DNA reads TGTGCCAGCAGCCGTACAACTAGCGGGAGGGGCAATGAGCAGTTCTTC. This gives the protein CASSRTTSGRGNEQFF.

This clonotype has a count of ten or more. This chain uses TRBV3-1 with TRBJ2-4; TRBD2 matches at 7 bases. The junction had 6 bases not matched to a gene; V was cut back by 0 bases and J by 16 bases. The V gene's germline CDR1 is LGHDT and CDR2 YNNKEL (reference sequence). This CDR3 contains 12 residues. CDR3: CASSQDREAGYF. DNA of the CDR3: TGTGCCAGCAGCCAAGATCGGGAGGCCGGATACTTC.

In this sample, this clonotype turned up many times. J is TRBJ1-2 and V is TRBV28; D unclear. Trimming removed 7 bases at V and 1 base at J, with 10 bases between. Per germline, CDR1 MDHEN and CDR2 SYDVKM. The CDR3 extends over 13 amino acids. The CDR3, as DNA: TGTGCCAGCACGACAAATCTTAACTATGGCTACACCTTC. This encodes CASTTNLNYGYTF.

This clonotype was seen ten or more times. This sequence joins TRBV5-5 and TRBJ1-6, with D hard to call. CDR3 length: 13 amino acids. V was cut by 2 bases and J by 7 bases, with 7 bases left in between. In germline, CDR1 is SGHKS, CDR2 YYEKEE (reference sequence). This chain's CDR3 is CASSFDWNSPLHF. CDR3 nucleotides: TGTGCCAGCAGCTTCGATTGGAATTCACCCCTCCACTTT.

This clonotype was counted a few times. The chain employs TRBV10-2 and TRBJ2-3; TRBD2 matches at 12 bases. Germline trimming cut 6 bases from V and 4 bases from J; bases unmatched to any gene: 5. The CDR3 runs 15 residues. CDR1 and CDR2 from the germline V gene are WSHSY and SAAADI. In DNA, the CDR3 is TGCGCCAGCAGAGGACTAGCGGGATTCGCAGATACGCAGTATTTT. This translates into CASRGLAGFADTQYF.

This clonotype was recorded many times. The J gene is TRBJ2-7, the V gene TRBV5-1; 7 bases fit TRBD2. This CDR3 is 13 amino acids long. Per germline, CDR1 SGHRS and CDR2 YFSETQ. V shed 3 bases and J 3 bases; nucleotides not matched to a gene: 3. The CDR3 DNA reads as TGCGCCAGCAGCTGGGCGGGGGACTACGAGCAGTACTTC. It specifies CASSWAGDYEQYF.

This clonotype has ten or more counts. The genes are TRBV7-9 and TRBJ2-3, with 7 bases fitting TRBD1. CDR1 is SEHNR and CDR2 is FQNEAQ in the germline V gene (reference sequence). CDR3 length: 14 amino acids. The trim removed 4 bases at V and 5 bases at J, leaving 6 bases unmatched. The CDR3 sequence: CASSSDRVVDTQYF. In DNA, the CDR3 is TGTGCCAGCAGCTCCGACAGGGTGGTAGATACGCAGTATTTT.

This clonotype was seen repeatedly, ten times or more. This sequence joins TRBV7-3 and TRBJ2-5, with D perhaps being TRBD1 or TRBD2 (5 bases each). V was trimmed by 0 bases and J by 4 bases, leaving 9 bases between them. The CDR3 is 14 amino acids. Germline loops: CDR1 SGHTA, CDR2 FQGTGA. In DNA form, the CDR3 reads TGTGCCAGCAGCTTAACGTCAGGGACAGAGACCCAGTACTTC. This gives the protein CASSLTSGTETQYF.

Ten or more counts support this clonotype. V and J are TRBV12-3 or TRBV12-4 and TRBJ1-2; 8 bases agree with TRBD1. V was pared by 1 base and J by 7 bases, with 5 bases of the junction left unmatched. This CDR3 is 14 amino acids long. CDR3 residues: CASSLGTGSFGYTF. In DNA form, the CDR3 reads TGTGCCAGCAGTTTAGGGACAGGGAGTTTTGGCTACACCTTC.

CDR3: CASSYGSGRIQYF. The CDR3 DNA reads as TGTGCCAGCAGTTACGGTAGCGGGAGGATCCAGTACTTC. This chain joins TRBV6-5 and TRBJ2-7; TRBD2 agrees at 10 bases. Germline V gene sequence: CDR1 MNHEY, CDR2 SVGAGI. CDR3 size: 13 residues. The trim removed 2 bases at V and 10 bases at J, leaving 5 bases unmatched.

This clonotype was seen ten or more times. DNA of the CDR3: TGTGCCAGCAGTTTTGGACATATGAACACTGAAGCTTTCTTT. Its protein product is CASSFGHMNTEAFF. This sequence joins TRBV27 and TRBJ1-1; D possibly corresponds to TRBD1 (5 bases). Germline V CDR1 and CDR2: MNHEY, SMNVEV (reference sequence). V was pared by 3 bases and J by 0 bases, with 8 bases between. The CDR3 is made up of 14 amino acids.

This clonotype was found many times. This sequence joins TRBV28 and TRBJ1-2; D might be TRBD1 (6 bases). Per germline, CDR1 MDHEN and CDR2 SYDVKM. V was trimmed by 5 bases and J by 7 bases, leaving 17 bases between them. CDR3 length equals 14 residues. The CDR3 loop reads CASSPGPRGSGYTF. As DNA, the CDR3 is TGTGCCAGCAGTCCAGGACCCAGGGGATCTGGCTACACCTTC.

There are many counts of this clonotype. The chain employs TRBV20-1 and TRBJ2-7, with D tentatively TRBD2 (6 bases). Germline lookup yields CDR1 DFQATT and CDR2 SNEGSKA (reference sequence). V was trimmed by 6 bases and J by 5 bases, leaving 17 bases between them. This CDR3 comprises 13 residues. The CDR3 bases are TGCAGTGCCTACGGACGGGCGGGGAACGAGCAGTACTTC. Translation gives CSAYGRAGNEQYF.

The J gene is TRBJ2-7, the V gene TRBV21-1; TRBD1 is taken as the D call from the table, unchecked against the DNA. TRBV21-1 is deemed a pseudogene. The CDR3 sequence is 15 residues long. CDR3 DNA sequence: TGTGCCAGCCATCAAAGTCGACAGTTCTCCTACGAGCAGTACTTC. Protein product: CASHQSRQFSYEQYF.

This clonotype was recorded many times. CDR3 nucleotide sequence: TGCGCCAGCAGCCAAGACGGGGGCGGCGATGAGCAGTTCTTC. The encoded protein is CASSQDGGGDEQFF. This chain connects TRBV4-3 to TRBJ2-1; D may be TRBD1 or TRBD2 (6 bases each). CDR1 LGHNA and CDR2 YSLEER come from the germline V gene. This CDR3 comprises 14 residues. Trimming took off 0 bases at V and 8 bases at J, with 11 bases between the two ends.

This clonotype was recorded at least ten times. CDR3 DNA sequence: TGTGCCAGCAGTTACGGAAGCTCTAATGAAAAACTGTTTTTT. It translates to CASSYGSSNEKLFF. V and J are TRBV6-5 and TRBJ1-4; D not resolved. The V end was cut by 2 bases, the J end by 3 bases, with 7 bases between. Per the germline V gene, CDR1 is MNHEY and CDR2 is SVGAGI. This CDR3 region has 14 residues.

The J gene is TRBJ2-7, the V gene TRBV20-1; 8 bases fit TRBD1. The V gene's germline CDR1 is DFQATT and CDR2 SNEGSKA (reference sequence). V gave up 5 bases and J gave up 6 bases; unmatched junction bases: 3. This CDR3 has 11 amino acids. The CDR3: CSAPTGVEQYF. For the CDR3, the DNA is TGCAGTGCTCCGACAGGGGTCGAGCAGTACTTC.

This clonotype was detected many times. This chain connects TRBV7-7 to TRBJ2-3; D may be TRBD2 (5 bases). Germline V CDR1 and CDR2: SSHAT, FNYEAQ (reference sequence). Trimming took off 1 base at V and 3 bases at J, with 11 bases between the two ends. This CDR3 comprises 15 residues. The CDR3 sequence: CASSLGSGETDTQYF. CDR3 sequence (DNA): TGTGCCAGCAGCTTAGGAAGTGGGGAGACAGATACGCAGTATTTT.

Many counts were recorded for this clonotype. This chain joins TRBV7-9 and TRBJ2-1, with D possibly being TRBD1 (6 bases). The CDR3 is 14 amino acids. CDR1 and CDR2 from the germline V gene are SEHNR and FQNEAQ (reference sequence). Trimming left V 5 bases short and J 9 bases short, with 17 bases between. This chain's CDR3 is CASSAPGTPLEQFF. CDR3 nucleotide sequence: TGTGCCAGCAGCGCCCCCGGGACACCCCTTGAGCAGTTCTTC.

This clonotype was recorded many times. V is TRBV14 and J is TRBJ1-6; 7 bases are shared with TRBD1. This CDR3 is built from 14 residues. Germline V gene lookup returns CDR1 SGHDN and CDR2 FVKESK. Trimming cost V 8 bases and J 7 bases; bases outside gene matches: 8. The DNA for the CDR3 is TGTGCCAGCTCTCCCGGGACAGCCAATTCACCCCTCCACTTT. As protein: CASSPGTANSPLHF. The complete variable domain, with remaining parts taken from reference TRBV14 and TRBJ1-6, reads EAGVTQFPSHSVIEKGQTVTLRCDPISGHDNLYWYRRVMGKEIKFLLHFVKESKQDESGMPNNRFLAERTGGTYSTLKVQPAELEDSGVYFCASSPGTANSPLHFGNGTRLTVT.